This TCR beta chain was observed in a study of blood T cells in healthy people across ages. Study-level findings and limits: Roughly linear declines in TCR beta diversity per million T cells occurred with age.

Of note for this clonotype: Its matching antigen is unknown.

The CDR3 extends over 14 amino acids. CDR1 and CDR2 from the germline V gene are PRHDT and FYEKMQ (reference sequence). V shed 3 bases, J shed 6 bases, and the junction held 1 base outside the gene matches. A J-beta primer mix and a sample-barcoded 5' primer were used in a second PCR of roughly 6 to 12 cycles. TCRdb passed the 5' RACE reads through MiXCR, listing each CDR3 protein once. Here the sample spans hundreds of thousands of distinct CDR3 sequences, 20% to 25% being singletons. These same records also appear under a second study, on T cells of mothers and their children.

This clonotype was obtained from a boy aged 10-17 years in good health. The V gene is TRBV13, the J gene TRBJ1-4; TRBD1 matches 10 bases. The sample was blood. CDR3 sequence reads: CASSLDRGDEKLFF. The CDR3 nucleotides are TGTGCCAGCAGCTTGGACAGGGGGGATGAAAAACTGTTTTTT.